Listed here is a single T cell receptor (beta chain). The antigen is unknown. After removal of 6 bases from V and 8 bases from J, the junction contained 5 bases not matched to a gene. There are 13 residues in the CDR3. Germline V gives CDR1 SQVTM, CDR2 ANQGSEA. This entry is derived from a study of CD8+ T cells in alopecia areata. After isolation, RNA underwent reverse transcription to generate cDNA as the sequencing template. Method: immunoSEQ multiplex PCR; TCRdb's copy keeps in-frame clones and lacks some. Of about 210,000 clones in the sample, more than 45% are singletons; the top ten hold 1.6%. This sample's treatment: oral pan-JAK inhibitor, 5-10 mg twice daily. General study findings and limits: It was observed that many expanded lesional clones persisted in scalp and blood during tofacitinib.

The material was CD4+ T cells sorted from blood, obtained at week 4, from a patient treated with tofacitinib. The chain joins TRBV29-1 to TRBJ1-4; TRBD1 matches at 11 bases. This TCR was sampled from a human donor with alopecia areata. The CDR3 protein is CSVDRGHGEKLFF. For the CDR3, the DNA is TGCAGCGTGGACAGGGGGCACGGGGAAAAACTGTTTTTT.